Each of the 29 T cell receptor beta chains below was sequenced from the same sample in a study of response to subunit inactivated influenza vaccine. Using its own MiXCR run on the RT-PCR reads, TCRdb lists one record per CDR3 protein. The table has approximately 480,000 distinct CDR3 sequences, 10% to 11% seen once. Specimen: PBMCs from blood, collected 40 to 50 days after vaccination. Receptors originate from a man in his fifties or sixties who received an inactivated influenza vaccine.

CDR3 sequence: CASSEPASGIAKNIQYF. The CDR3 DNA reads TGTGCCAGCAGTGAACCGGCTAGCGGGATAGCCAAAAACATTCAGTACTTC. The J gene is TRBJ2-4, the V gene TRBV2; 9 bases are shared with TRBD2. CDR3 size: 17 residues. The germline V gene encodes CDR1 SNHLY and CDR2 FYNNEI. V lost 2 bases and J lost 0; bases outside the gene matches: 5.

A few counts support this clonotype. The chain couples TRBV6-5 to TRBJ2-5; D is ambiguous. This CDR3 comprises 14 residues. Trimming took off 2 bases at V and 4 bases at J, with 11 bases between the two ends. Looked up from germline, CDR1 is MNHEY and CDR2 is SVGAGI. In DNA form, the CDR3 reads TGTGCCAGCAGTTACAAGGGCTTATCAGAGACCCAGTACTTC. Translating it yields CASSYKGLSETQYF.

The chain has TRBV4-3 and TRBJ1-5; no reliable D call. Trimming stripped 0 bases from V and 5 bases from J, with 8 bases between. Germline CDR1 and CDR2: LGHNA and YSLEER. The CDR3 consists of 14 residues. CDR3 loop: CASSQDHGDQPQHF. CDR3 bases: TGCGCCAGCAGCCAAGATCATGGGGATCAGCCCCAGCATTTT.

This clonotype was seen more than once but under ten times. The V gene is TRBV7-9, the J gene TRBJ2-5, with 9 bases aligning to TRBD1. The CDR3 has 14 residues. CDR1 is SEHNR and CDR2 is FQNEAQ in the germline V gene (reference sequence). The ends lost 7 bases at V and 13 bases at J; junction bases unmatched: 16. CDR3 loop: CASTQQGQGAILYF. The CDR3 bases are TGTGCCAGCACCCAGCAGGGACAGGGTGCTATCCTGTACTTC. The whole variable domain, filled in from reference TRBV7-9 and TRBJ2-5, reads DTGVSQNPRHKITKRGQNVTFRCDPISEHNRLYWYRQTLGQGPEFLTYFQNEAQLEKSRLLSDRFSAERPKGSFSTLEIQRTEQGDSAMYLCASTQQGQGAILYFGPGTRLLVL.

In its sample, this clonotype was seen a few times. The chain combines TRBV10-3 with TRBJ2-7, with 8 bases aligning to TRBD2. The CDR3 has 13 residues. The J segment lost 2 bases and the V segment lost 9 bases, leaving 6 bases of the junction unmatched. Germline V gene sequence: CDR1 ENHRY, CDR2 SYGVKD. The CDR3 loop reads CAISSGYTYEQYF. The CDR3 coding sequence is TGTGCCATATCTAGCGGGTACACCTACGAGCAGTACTTC.

This clonotype was recorded at least ten times. The chain carries TRBV15 and TRBJ2-2, with 8 bases aligning to TRBD1. The V gene's germline CDR1 is LNHNV and CDR2 YYDKDF (reference sequence). Unmatched junction bases numbered 6, after V lost 2 bases and J lost 4 bases. The CDR3 consists of 16 residues. Here the CDR3 DNA reads TGTGCCACCAGCAGACCAGACAGGGGAGGCACCGGGGAGCTGTTTTTT. It specifies CATSRPDRGGTGELFF.

This clonotype came up many times. The rearrangement uses TRBV7-9 and TRBJ2-7; tentative D call: TRBD2 (5 bases). CDR1 and CDR2 from the germline V gene are SEHNR and FQNEAQ (reference sequence). V was trimmed by 6 bases and J by 6 bases, leaving 15 bases between them. The CDR3 spans 13 residues. CDR3 region: CASRADGLFEQYF. The CDR3 coding sequence is TGTGCCAGCAGAGCGGACGGGCTGTTCGAGCAGTACTTC. Variable domain in full (rest from reference TRBV7-9 and TRBJ2-7): DTGVSQNPRHKITKRGQNVTFRCDPISEHNRLYWYRQTLGQGPEFLTYFQNEAQLEKSRLLSDRFSAERPKGSFSTLEIQRTEQGDSAMYLCASRADGLFEQYFGPGTRLTVT.

In its sample, this clonotype was seen many times. The chain employs TRBV6-6 and TRBJ2-7; D is ambiguous. V shed 0 bases and J shed 6 bases, with 6 bases lying between them. Germline-derived CDR1 and CDR2 are MNHNY and SVGAGI (reference sequence). The CDR3 runs 12 residues. The CDR3 reads CASSYSIAEQYF. DNA of the CDR3: TGTGCCAGCAGTTACTCGATCGCCGAGCAGTACTTC.

The V and J genes are TRBV20-1 and TRBJ2-7; TRBD1 matches 10 bases. There are 13 residues in the CDR3. The J segment lost 2 bases and the V segment lost 5 bases, leaving 3 bases of the junction unmatched. Germline-derived CDR1 and CDR2 are DFQATT and SNEGSKA (reference sequence). CDR3 protein: CSAGQGVTYEQYF. CDR3 nucleotides: TGCAGTGCTGGACAGGGGGTTACCTACGAGCAGTACTTC.

The sample holds many counts of this clonotype. The V and J genes are TRBV12-3 or TRBV12-4 and TRBJ2-5; D gene uncertain. The CDR3 has 12 amino acids. Between the trimmed V and J ends, which lost 1 base and 3 bases, there was a span of 3 bases. Here the CDR3 reads CASSLGEETQYF. The CDR3 nucleotides read TGTGCCAGCAGTTTAGGGGAAGAGACCCAGTACTTC.

V gene TRBV29-1 combines with J gene TRBJ2-1; 7 bases match TRBD2. With V trimmed by 6 bases and J by 0 bases, 11 bases remained unmatched. The CDR3 is 16 amino acids. The germline gives CDR1 SQVTM, CDR2 ANQGSEA. CDR3 in DNA: TGCAGCGTGGTTAGCGGGCCCTTGAGCTCCTACAATGAGCAGTTCTTC. Amino acids: CSVVSGPLSSYNEQFF.

This clonotype has only a few counts. The chain has TRBV5-1 and TRBJ1-2; D gene ambiguous. CDR1 is SGHRS, CDR2 YFSETQ, per germline. The CDR3 runs 16 residues. Trimming took 0 bases from V and 7 from J, leaving 19 bases between them. The CDR3 nucleotides read TGCGCCAGCAGCTTGGGGCGGACTCTCAAGCTGAGTGGCTACACCTTC. Its translation is CASSLGRTLKLSGYTF.

This clonotype was seen many times. The rearrangement uses TRBV20-1 and TRBJ2-1; D perhaps matches TRBD2 (6 bases). Germline V gene data show CDR1 as DFQATT and CDR2 as SNEGSKA (reference sequence). Trimming took 5 bases from V and 8 from J, leaving 13 bases between them. CDR3 length: 12 residues. The DNA of the CDR3 is TGCAGTGCTCTGACTAGGCCCGATGAGCAGTTCTTC. Residues: CSALTRPDEQFF.

This clonotype came up a few times. For the CDR3, the DNA is TGTGCCAGCAGTTCTAGCGGGGGGGCCTTTGAGACCCAGTACTTC. It is translated as CASSSSGGAFETQYF. The V gene is TRBV12-3 or TRBV12-4, the J gene TRBJ2-5; 12 bases are a match to TRBD2. The CDR3 covers 15 residues. V shed 4 bases and J 5 bases; nucleotides not matched to a gene: 5.

The chain has TRBV28 and TRBJ2-7; D might be TRBD2 (6 bases). Germline loops: CDR1 MDHEN, CDR2 SYDVKM. The ends were cut back, 6 bases at V and 4 bases at J, with 19 bases in the middle. The CDR3 totals 15 residues. The CDR3 here is CASSPGTPIGYEQYF. As DNA, the CDR3 is TGTGCCAGCAGCCCCGGGACTCCGATTGGATACGAGCAGTACTTC.

This clonotype was picked up a small number of times. The J gene is TRBJ1-3, the V gene TRBV7-9; D is unclear. V gave up 0 bases and J gave up 13 bases, with 10 bases separating them. Per the germline V gene, CDR1 is SEHNR and CDR2 is FQNEAQ (reference sequence). This CDR3 spans 12 amino acids. The CDR3 coding sequence is TGTGCCAGCAGCTTAGCGGTCGAAGTAATATATTTT. Translation gives CASSLAVEVIYF.

The chain carries TRBV4-2 and TRBJ2-7; TRBD2 aligns across 9 bases. The germline V gene encodes CDR1 LGHNA and CDR2 YNFKEQ. The junction had 2 bases not matched to a gene; V was cut back by 1 base and J by 1 base. This CDR3 region has 15 residues. The CDR3 here is CASSQATSGSYEQYF. CDR3 sequence (DNA): TGTGCCAGCAGCCAAGCCACTAGCGGGTCCTACGAGCAGTACTTC.

This clonotype was picked up many times. The chain uses TRBV29-1 and TRBJ2-7; D unclear. Trimming pared 0 bases from V and 3 bases from J, leaving 6 bases between. The CDR3 has 12 amino acids. CDR1 is SQVTM and CDR2 is ANQGSEA in the germline V gene. The CDR3 nucleotides read TGCAGCGTTGAAGAGAACAGCTACGAGCAGTACTTC. This gives the protein CSVEENSYEQYF.

The V gene is TRBV12-3 or TRBV12-4, the J gene TRBJ2-7, with 7 bases identical to TRBD1. The CDR3 covers 16 residues. V lost 5 bases, J lost 4 bases, and 14 bases stayed unmatched. The CDR3 nucleotides read TGTGCCAGCAGTCAAGAACAGGGGATGTCTTCGTACGAGCAGTACTTC. Amino acid sequence: CASSQEQGMSSYEQYF.

In this sample, this clonotype turned up many times. The CDR3 nucleotides read TGTGCCAGCAGCCCCCTGGCTAGCGGGGGTGAGCAGTATTTT. It yields the protein CASSPLASGGEQYF. The gene calls are TRBV5-5 and TRBJ2-3, with 10 bases identical to TRBD2. The germline gives CDR1 SGHKS, CDR2 YYEKEE (reference sequence). Trimming at V came to 4 bases and at J to 11 bases, leaving 10 bases not matched to a gene. There are 14 residues in the CDR3.

This clonotype showed up many times. This sequence joins TRBV24-1 and TRBJ2-3, with D unclear. Germline V CDR1 and CDR2: KGHDR, SFDVKD. The CDR3 is made up of 13 amino acids. Trimming took off 10 bases at V and 2 bases at J, with 12 bases between the two ends. The CDR3 nucleotides read TGTGCCACAGGAACACCGTACACAGATACGCAGTATTTT. This translates into CATGTPYTDTQYF.

This clonotype occurred a few times. V gene TRBV4-3 combines with J gene TRBJ1-1; D gene unclear. The CDR3 length is 13 residues. Germline V gene lookup returns CDR1 LGHNA and CDR2 YSLEER. V was pared by 0 bases and J by 5 bases, with 7 bases between. This chain's CDR3 is CASSQDYGTEAFF. In DNA form, the CDR3 reads TGCGCCAGCAGCCAAGATTATGGGACTGAAGCTTTCTTT.

This rearrangement joins TRBV6-2 or TRBV6-3 to TRBJ1-6; D unresolved. The CDR3 totals 15 residues. Per the germline V gene, CDR1 is MNHEY and CDR2 is SVGEGT. V shed 0 bases and J shed 7 bases, with 10 bases lying between them. CDR3: CASSYSPRTNSPLHF. The CDR3, as DNA: TGTGCCAGCAGTTACTCGCCTAGAACGAATTCACCCCTCCACTTT.

The chain combines TRBV28 with TRBJ2-1; the D gene is possibly TRBD2 (5 bases). The germline CDR1 and CDR2 sequences are MDHEN and SYDVKM. The CDR3 sequence is 13 residues long. V gave up 5 bases and J gave up 6 bases, with 11 bases separating them. CDR3 sequence reads: CASSLTRGNEQFF. The CDR3 nucleotides are TGTGCCAGCAGTCTCACTAGAGGCAATGAGCAGTTCTTC.

This clonotype was seen ten or more times. V gene TRBV29-1 combines with J gene TRBJ2-5, with a tentative D call TRBD1 (7 bases). V was cut by 5 bases and J by 5 bases, with 15 bases left in between. Germline CDR1 reads SQVTM; CDR2 reads ANQGSEA. The CDR3 runs 13 residues. CDR3 region: CSVIRGARETQYF. The CDR3 DNA reads as TGCAGCGTTATCAGGGGGGCGCGGGAGACCCAGTACTTC.

V gene TRBV29-1 combines with J gene TRBJ1-1; a possible D gene is TRBD1 (5 bases). This CDR3 has 14 residues. V was trimmed by 7 bases and J by 2 bases, leaving 17 bases between them. The germline V gene has CDR1 SQVTM and CDR2 ANQGSEA. CDR3 sequence: CSGGGRYSNTEAFF. CDR3 bases: TGCAGCGGTGGGGGTAGGTATTCTAACACTGAAGCTTTCTTT.

This clonotype showed up many times. This rearrangement joins TRBV7-9 to TRBJ2-2; TRBD1 matches at 10 bases. V gave up 7 bases and J gave up 7 bases; unmatched junction bases: 9. Germline assignment: CDR1 SEHNR and CDR2 FQNEAQ (reference sequence). The CDR3 extends over 15 amino acids. The CDR3 sequence: CASNSRQGAVGELFF. CDR3 DNA: TGTGCCAGCAACTCAAGACAGGGGGCTGTCGGGGAGCTGTTTTTT.

This clonotype appeared many times. The V gene is TRBV24-1, the J gene TRBJ2-1; D possibly uses TRBD1 or TRBD2 (5 bases each). The CDR3 sequence is 14 residues long. Trimming stripped 1 base from V and 6 bases from J, with 9 bases between. In germline, CDR1 is KGHDR, CDR2 SFDVKD. The CDR3 loop reads CATSDFRDPNEQFF. The CDR3 coding sequence is TGTGCCACCAGTGATTTTCGGGACCCCAATGAGCAGTTCTTC.

This clonotype came up a few times. CDR3 region: CASGLKTSGRRHEQFF. DNA for the CDR3: TGTGCTAGTGGTTTGAAGACTAGCGGGAGAAGACATGAGCAGTTCTTC. The chain links TRBV12-5 to TRBJ2-1; TRBD2 aligns across 12 bases. There are 16 residues in the CDR3. Trimming took 2 bases from V and 8 from J; bases not matched to a gene: 7. The V gene's germline CDR1 is LGHNT and CDR2 FRNRAP.